What follows are 4 T cell receptor beta chains derived from one specimen sequenced in a study of shared clonotypes between healthy human individuals. In the naive CD8 group, cells lacked CD45RO and were positively selected for CCR7, so terminally differentiated effector memory CD45RA+ cells were left out. Profiled with immunoSEQ multiplex PCR; TCRdb holds only in-frame clones, not every one. The sample includes some 2 million clones, less than 95% of them seen just once. Sequencing used naive CD8+ T cells sorted from blood. These receptors all come from a man aged 18-30 years in good health.

This rearrangement joins TRBV11-2 to TRBJ2-1, with D possibly matching TRBD2 (6 bases). V gave up 4 bases and J gave up 4 bases, with 17 bases separating them. Germline CDR1 and CDR2: SGHAT and FQNNGV. The CDR3 runs 16 residues. The CDR3 spells CASSSPWDSNYNEQFF. Here the CDR3 DNA reads TGTGCCAGCAGCTCGCCCTGGGACTCTAATTACAATGAGCAGTTCTTC.

V usage is TRBV28 and J usage is TRBJ2-3, with 11 bases lining up with TRBD1. The CDR3 loop spans 18 amino acids. Trimming removed 6 bases from V and 0 bases from J; junction bases left unmatched: 11. CDR1 MDHEN and CDR2 SYDVKM come from the germline V gene. The DNA of the CDR3 is TGTGCCAGCAGCCCCCCCGGCGGGACAGGGGGAAGCACAGATACGCAGTATTTT. It yields the protein CASSPPGGTGGSTDTQYF. Complete variable domain (other parts from reference TRBV28 and TRBJ2-3): DVKVTQSSRYLVKRTGEKVFLECVQDMDHENMFWYRQDPGLGLRLIYFSYDVKMKEKGDIPEGYSVSREKKERFSLILESASTNQTSMYLCASSPPGGTGGSTDTQYFGPGTRLTVL.

V gene TRBV6-1 combines with J gene TRBJ2-3; D unresolved. The CDR3 has 16 amino acids. The V and J ends lost 0 bases and 1 base respectively, with 11 bases between them. CDR1 is MNHNS, CDR2 SASEGT, per germline. The CDR3 protein is CASSEAWLSRTDTQYF. The CDR3 DNA follows: TGTGCCAGCAGTGAAGCGTGGCTGTCACGCACAGATACGCAGTATTTT.

The V call is TRBV10-1, the J call TRBJ2-7; D call uncertain. The CDR3 runs 15 residues. V was trimmed by 2 bases and J by 4 bases, leaving 15 bases between them. The germline CDR1 and CDR2 sequences are WNHNN and SYGVQD (reference sequence). The CDR3 sequence: CASSEGVGLDYEQYF. CDR3 in DNA: TGCGCCAGCAGTGAGGGGGTCGGCCTTGATTACGAGCAGTACTTC.